This TCR beta chain was identified during a study of radiation and T cells in renal cell carcinoma. In germline, CDR1 is LNHDA, CDR2 SQIVND (reference sequence). The CDR3 runs 13 residues. Trimming left V 5 bases short and J 6 bases short, with 13 bases between. Time point reported: blood 2 weeks post-SBRT. The treatment: 15 Gy SBRT to primary tumor, nephrectomy 4 weeks later. After SBRT, blood was collected at 2 and 4 weeks, plus baseline. This renal cell carcinoma was of the clear cell type. Overall study results and limits: Top tumor clonotypes rose in blood 2 weeks post-radiation, then contracted.

The method was immunoSEQ multiplex PCR; TCRdb's version includes in-frame clones alone and lacks a portion of them. The table lists 100,000 to 150,000 clones, 85% to 90% of them singletons. On this clone: Its target is unknown.

This TCR came from a woman in her seventies with renal cell carcinoma. The sample consisted of blood, taken from a patient whose treatment included radiotherapy and nephrectomy. The genes are TRBV19 and TRBJ1-1; D not certain. CDR3 DNA sequence: TGTGCCAGTAGTCCCTCAAGGACGGCTGAAGCTTTCTTT. As protein: CASSPSRTAEAFF.